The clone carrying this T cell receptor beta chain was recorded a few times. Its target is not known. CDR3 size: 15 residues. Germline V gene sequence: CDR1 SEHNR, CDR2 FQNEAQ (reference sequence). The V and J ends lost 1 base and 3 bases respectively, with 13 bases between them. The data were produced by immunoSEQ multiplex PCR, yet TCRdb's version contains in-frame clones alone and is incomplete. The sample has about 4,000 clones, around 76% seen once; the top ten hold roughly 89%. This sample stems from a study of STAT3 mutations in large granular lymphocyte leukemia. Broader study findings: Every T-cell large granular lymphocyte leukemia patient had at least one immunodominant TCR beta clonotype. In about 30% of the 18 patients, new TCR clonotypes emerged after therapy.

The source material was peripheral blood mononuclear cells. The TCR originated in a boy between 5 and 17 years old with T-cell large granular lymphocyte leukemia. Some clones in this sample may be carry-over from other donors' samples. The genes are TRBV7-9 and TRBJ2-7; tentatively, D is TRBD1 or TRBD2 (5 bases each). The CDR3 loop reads CASSLVVGANYEQYF. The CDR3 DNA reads TGTGCCAGCAGCTTAGTGGTCGGGGCGAACTACGAGCAGTACTTC.